This TCR beta chain was identified during a study of blood T cell repertoires in COVID-19. Overall study context: Some COVID-19 samples were acute and others convalescent; all came from the United States, Italy and Spain. T cells, B-cell-depleted T cells, or PBMCs supplied cDNA or gDNA.

Seattle enrolled patients during active infection and tracked them longitudinally. Authors' analysis steps: Estimation of nucleated cell counts relied on the amplification of reference gene primers. TCRdb keeps only in-frame clones here, not all; method: immunoSEQ multiplex PCR. V and J calls and clone size are copied from that table; D and trimming were computed from the DNA. There are about 200,000 clones in the sample; 85% to 95% occur only once, and around 0.8% lies in the top ten. The CDR3 covers 13 residues. V lost 3 bases to trimming and J lost 4 bases, with 7 bases between them. This clone was counted once.

The specimen sequenced was peripheral blood. The TCR comes from a man aged 25-45 years with COVID-19, enrolled during active disease. The gene calls are TRBV12-3 or TRBV12-4 and TRBJ1-5, with no clear D. The CDR3 nucleotides read TGTGCCAGCAGTTTTCTCGGGAATCAGCCCCAGCATTTT. The encoded protein is CASSFLGNQPQHF.